The rows below give T cell receptor beta chains drawn from one sample of a study of regulatory T cells in long-lasting Graves disease. TCRdb analysed the multiplex PCR reads with MiXCR anew, one entry per CDR3 protein. The sample lists 350,000 to 550,000 distinct CDR3 sequences; 15% were seen once. These data were likewise used in another study, on T cells in Graves' hyperthyroidism and ophthalmopathy.

The sample consisted of peripheral blood mononuclear cells (PBMCs), taken at new diagnosis, from a patient treated with antithyroid drugs. The receptors shown here come from a woman in her twenties or thirties with Graves disease. Each CDR3 is given with its conserved first and last residue. The order of the fields is D gene, V gene, clone size, J gene, CDR3 protein, CDR3 DNA. A D gene is named only where the DNA matches it firmly. Some rows have no size entry. The others give once, few or many, or a class for an expanded clone.

NA	TRBV3-1	NA	TRBJ1-4	CASSQDPGSNEKLFF	TGTGCCAGCAGCCAAGATCCGGGGTCTAATGAAAAACTGTTTTTT
NA	TRBV18	many	TRBJ2-1	CASSPKNEQFF	TGTGCCAGCAGCCCAAAGAATGAGCAGTTCTTC
NA	TRBV6-5	many	TRBJ1-1	CASSWGSTEAFF	TGTGCCAGCAGTTGGGGGAGCACTGAAGCTTTCTTT
TRBD2	TRBV30	many	TRBJ2-3	CAWSASGTATDTQYF	TGTGCCTGGAGCGCTAGCGGGACTGCCACAGATACGCAGTATTTT
TRBD1	TRBV5-1	few	TRBJ2-5	CASSLDRGPRPTAQYF	TGCGCCAGCAGCTTGGACAGGGGCCCCCGACCAACGGCCCAGTACTTC
NA	TRBV20-1	NA	TRBJ1-6	CSARSPAPNSPLHF	TGCAGTGCTAGGTCCCCGGCCCCAAATTCACCCCTCCACTTT
NA	TRBV29-1	NA	TRBJ2-1	CSVEPGPPTNNEQFF	TGCAGCGTTGAACCCGGACCGCCAACTAACAATGAGCAGTTCTTC
NA	TRBV10-3	many	TRBJ2-1	CASGRDSPKIF	TGTGCCTCCGGGCGGGACAGCCCTAAGATCTTC
TRBD2	TRBV5-6	many	TRBJ2-7	CASSFPRGGVGAYEQYF	TGTGCCAGCAGCTTCCCCCGGGGGGGGGTTGGGGCCTACGAGCAGTACTTC
NA	TRBV7-2	many	TRBJ1-2	CASSLGGRSYGYTF	TGTGCCAGCAGCTTAGGTGGACGGAGCTATGGCTACACCTTC
NA	TRBV20-1	many	TRBJ2-5	CSASSAGPVETQYF	TGCAGTGCTAGTTCGGCAGGGCCCGTGGAGACCCAGTACTTC
NA	TRBV5-1	NA	TRBJ2-3	CASKGASGQTSTDTQYF	TGCGCCAGCAAAGGAGCCTCGGGGCAAACTAGCACAGATACGCAGTATTTT
NA	TRBV28	many	TRBJ2-1	CASSLGGRADKQFF	TGTGCCAGCAGTTTAGGGGGACGGGCAGATAAGCAGTTCTTC
NA	TRBV13	many	TRBJ1-2	CASSPPDTEGYGYTF	TGTGCCAGCAGCCCCCCCGATACAGAAGGCTATGGCTACACCTTC
NA	TRBV5-5	many	TRBJ2-1	CASSSFELQYSEQFF	TGTGCCAGCAGCTCCTTTGAGCTCCAATACAGTGAGCAGTTCTTC
TRBD1	TRBV20-1	few	TRBJ1-5	CSATDRADQPQHF	TGCAGTGCTACCGACAGGGCCGATCAGCCCCAGCATTTT
NA	TRBV19	few	TRBJ1-1	CASSMDRKNTEAFF	TGTGCCAGTAGTATGGACAGAAAAAACACTGAAGCTTTCTTT
TRBD2	TRBV20-1	NA	TRBJ2-7	CSARRGASGDSYEQYF	TGCAGTGCTAGACGAGGGGCTAGCGGTGACTCCTACGAGCAGTACTTC
NA	TRBV28	few	TRBJ1-2	CASSPSAPGSISYTF	TGTGCCAGCAGTCCCTCCGCGCCAGGGTCTATCTCCTACACCTTC
NA	TRBV20-1	NA	TRBJ1-6	CSASYTGANNSPLHF	TGCAGTGCTAGCTACACCGGAGCCAATAATTCACCCCTCCACTTT
NA	TRBV7-2	NA	TRBJ1-3	CASSFLGNTIYF	TGTGCCAGCAGCTTTCTGGGAAACACCATATATTTT
NA	TRBV12-3/TRBV12-4	few	TRBJ1-2	CASSSFRASYGYTF	TGTGCCAGCAGTTCATTCCGGGCCTCATATGGCTACACCTTC
TRBD2	TRBV4-1	few	TRBJ2-7	CASSQEVRLAGDEQYF	TGCGCCAGCAGCCAAGAGGTCAGACTAGCGGGAGACGAGCAGTACTTC
TRBD2	TRBV24-1	many	TRBJ2-3	CATSALTSGKTDTQYF	TGTGCCACCAGTGCCCTGACTAGCGGGAAAACAGATACGCAGTATTTT
NA	TRBV19	few	TRBJ2-2	CASSIGSGNTGELFF	TGTGCCAGTAGTATAGGAAGCGGGAACACCGGGGAGCTGTTTTTT
TRBD1	TRBV28	many	TRBJ2-7	CASSFFQGASYEQYF	TGTGCCAGCAGTTTCTTCCAGGGGGCTTCCTACGAGCAGTACTTC
NA	TRBV12-3/TRBV12-4	NA	TRBJ2-2	CASSQNWGPGELFF	TGTGCCAGCAGTCAGAATTGGGGACCCGGGGAGCTGTTTTTT
TRBD1	TRBV2	NA	TRBJ2-5	CASSNRGMYQETQYF	TGTGCCAGCAGTAACAGGGGAATGTACCAAGAGACCCAGTACTTC
NA	TRBV4-1	once	TRBJ2-1	CASSQGSRTVPYNEQFF	TGCGCCAGCAGCCAAGGATCCCGGACGGTGCCCTACAATGAGCAGTTCTTC
NA	TRBV12-5	few	TRBJ2-2	CASGSRNTGELFF	TGTGCTAGTGGTTCTCGGAACACCGGGGAGCTGTTTTTT
NA	TRBV29-1	many	TRBJ2-1	CSVARLRGQEQFF	TGCAGCGTTGCGCGACTCCGAGGTCAGGAGCAGTTCTTC
NA	TRBV5-1	many	TRBJ2-2	CASSFEVTGELFF	TGCGCCAGCAGCTTCGAAGTCACCGGGGAGCTGTTTTTT
TRBD2	TRBV7-2	NA	TRBJ2-7	CASSPRAGNYEQYF	TGTGCCAGCAGCCCCCGAGCGGGAAACTACGAGCAGTACTTC
TRBD2	TRBV5-1	many	TRBJ2-3	CASSLWAGAADTQYF	TGCGCCAGCAGCTTGTGGGCGGGAGCCGCAGATACGCAGTATTTT
NA	TRBV30	many	TRBJ2-7	CAYQSPYEQYF	TGTGCCTACCAATCTCCCTACGAGCAGTACTTC
TRBD1	TRBV12-5	many	TRBJ1-4	CASGRGQGNEKLFF	TGTGCTAGTGGCCGCGGACAGGGCAATGAAAAACTGTTTTTT
NA	TRBV27	many	TRBJ2-2	CASSLLAPGELFF	TGTGCCAGCAGTTTACTAGCGCCCGGGGAGCTGTTTTTT
NA	TRBV19	NA	TRBJ2-2	CASSWREADTGELFF	TGTGCCAGTAGTTGGAGGGAGGCCGACACCGGGGAGCTGTTTTTT
NA	TRBV20-1	many	TRBJ2-7	CSARDLGARSYEQYF	TGCAGTGCTAGAGATCTGGGGGCGCGAAGTTACGAGCAGTACTTC
TRBD1	TRBV18	NA	TRBJ2-1	CASSPPWTGSEQFF	TGTGCCAGCTCACCACCGTGGACAGGAAGCGAGCAGTTCTTC
TRBD1	TRBV4-2	NA	TRBJ1-2	CASSPGRDRAYGYTF	TGTGCCAGCAGCCCGGGAAGGGACAGGGCCTATGGCTACACCTTC
NA	TRBV11-2	many	TRBJ2-7	CASSAGTGLGQYF	TGTGCCAGCAGTGCCGGGACGGGTTTGGGGCAGTACTTC
TRBD2	TRBV5-1	NA	TRBJ2-1	CASSWTSGSKNGQFF	TGCGCCAGCAGCTGGACTAGCGGGAGTAAAAATGGGCAGTTCTTC
NA	TRBV13	NA	TRBJ1-2	CASSRRQVYGYTF	TGTGCCAGCAGCCGTAGACAGGTCTATGGCTACACCTTC
NA	TRBV27	few	TRBJ2-2	CASSPRGDPGELFF	TGTGCCAGCAGCCCCCGAGGGGACCCCGGGGAGCTGTTTTTT
TRBD1	TRBV7-2	few	TRBJ1-2	CASSSQDRGLGYTF	TGTGCCAGCAGCTCTCAGGACAGGGGGCTTGGCTACACCTTC
NA	TRBV10-2	many	TRBJ2-3	CASSDPGGSDTQYF	TGCGCCAGCAGTGACCCAGGCGGTTCAGATACGCAGTATTTT
TRBD2	TRBV11-3	many	TRBJ2-3	CASKGAGGDTQYF	TGTGCCAGCAAGGGAGCGGGAGGAGATACGCAGTATTTT
NA	TRBV5-1	few	TRBJ1-5	CASSLEGHHSNQPQHF	TGCGCCAGCAGCTTGGAGGGACACCATAGCAATCAGCCCCAGCATTTT
NA	TRBV11-3	NA	TRBJ1-2	CASSGGTSAGNYGYTF	TGTGCCAGCAGCGGTGGGACTTCGGCGGGAAACTATGGCTACACCTTC
NA	TRBV28	many	TRBJ1-1	CASSPLTEAFF	TGTGCCAGCAGTCCCCTGACTGAAGCTTTCTTT
TRBD2	TRBV19	NA	TRBJ2-1	CASSRDRLAGRGDEQFF	TGTGCCAGTAGCCGAGATAGACTAGCGGGGAGAGGAGATGAGCAGTTCTTC
NA	TRBV28	many	TRBJ2-7	CASSPGPGYEQYF	TGTGCCAGCAGCCCCGGACCGGGCTACGAGCAGTACTTC
TRBD2	TRBV7-2	many	TRBJ2-2	CASSLEPGLAFTGELFF	TGTGCCAGCAGCTTAGAGCCGGGACTAGCGTTCACCGGGGAGCTGTTTTTT
TRBD1	TRBV20-1	NA	TRBJ2-7	CSATRGREQYF	TGCAGTGCCACGAGGGGGCGCGAGCAGTACTTC
TRBD1	TRBV5-1	many	TRBJ2-1	CASSLAGQGPYNEQFF	TGCGCCAGCAGCTTGGCGGGACAGGGCCCCTACAATGAGCAGTTCTTC
TRBD1	TRBV11-2	few	TRBJ1-5	CASSLKTGDNQPQHF	TGTGCCAGCAGCTTAAAGACAGGGGACAATCAGCCCCAGCATTTT
NA	TRBV3-1	many	TRBJ1-3	CASSQDPGPRAGNTIYF	TGTGCCAGCAGCCAAGATCCAGGGCCCCGGGCTGGAAACACCATATATTTT
NA	TRBV29-1	many	TRBJ2-3	CSVRDVTDTQYF	TGCAGCGTCCGGGATGTAACAGATACGCAGTATTTT